This T cell receptor beta chain was sequenced in a study of T-cell reconstitution after alpha-beta-depleted transplantation in children. Library preparation (for TCRbeta) was performed with unique molecular identifiers. MiXCR, applied by TCRdb to the PCR reads, yields one record per CDR3 protein. The table has hundreds of thousands of distinct CDR3 sequences, approximately 20% seen once. This clonotype was seen more than once but under ten times. Sequences were derived from PBMCs from the stem cell graft donor, sampled from the stem cell graft. This receptor was obtained from a human donor who donated a stem cell graft to a child with acute lymphoblastic leukemia.

CDR3 DNA sequence: TGCGCCAGCAGCCAGATAGCGGGCGACAATGAGCAGTTCTTC. This sequence encodes CASSQIAGDNEQFF. This chain joins TRBV4-1 and TRBJ2-1; 7 nucleotides match TRBD2. The CDR3 has 14 amino acids. The V segment lost 3 bases and the J segment 5 bases; nucleotides outside the gene matches: 4. Per the germline V gene, CDR1 is MGHRA and CDR2 is YSYEKL.